These 3 T cell receptor beta chains were all obtained from the same sample, sequenced in a study of shared clonotypes between healthy human individuals. The table came from immunoSEQ multiplex PCR; TCRdb's copy has only in-frame clones and leaves some out. The sample has 400,000 to 550,000 clones, 79% seen once. Specimen: PBMCs. These receptors came from a woman in her 40s in good health. Some clones in this sample may be carry-over from other donors' samples.

The chain links TRBV7-4 to TRBJ2-1, with D maybe TRBD2 (7 bases). CDR1 and CDR2 (germline): SGHVT, SQSDAQ. Trimming took off 4 bases at V and 7 bases at J, with 17 bases between the two ends. The CDR3 contains 15 residues. CDR3 DNA sequence: TGTGCCAGCAGCTGCCTAGGGGGAGGGCCTAATGAGCAGTTCTTC. Encoded protein: CASSCLGGGPNEQFF.

The V and J genes are TRBV18 and TRBJ1-5; D call uncertain. Trimming removed 3 bases from V and 4 bases from J, with 13 bases in between. Germline assignment: CDR1 KGHSH and CDR2 LQKENI. CDR3 length: 15 residues. In DNA, the CDR3 is TGTGCCAGCTCACCTACGAGGGCGCGGAATCAGCCCCAGCATTTT. Translation: CASSPTRARNQPQHF.

The V gene is TRBV7-8, the J gene TRBJ2-7; D unresolved. The CDR3 totals 14 residues. Germline V lookup: CDR1 SGHVS, CDR2 FQNEAQ. V was trimmed by 6 bases and J by 5 bases, leaving 17 bases between them. CDR3 region: CASRNSLGTDEQYF. The CDR3 coding sequence is TGTGCCAGCAGGAACTCCCTGGGAACTGACGAGCAGTACTTC.